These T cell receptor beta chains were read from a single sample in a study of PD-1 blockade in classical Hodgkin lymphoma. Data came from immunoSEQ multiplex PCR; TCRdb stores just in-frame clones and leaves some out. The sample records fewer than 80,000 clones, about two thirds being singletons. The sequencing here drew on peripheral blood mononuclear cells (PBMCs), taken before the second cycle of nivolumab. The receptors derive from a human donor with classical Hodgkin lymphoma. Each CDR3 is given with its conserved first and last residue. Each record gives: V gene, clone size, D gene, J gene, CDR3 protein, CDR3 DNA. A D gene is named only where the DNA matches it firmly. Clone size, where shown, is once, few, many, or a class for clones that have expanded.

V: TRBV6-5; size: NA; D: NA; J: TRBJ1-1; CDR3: CASSYSMAENTEAFF; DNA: TGTGCCAGCAGTTACTCGATGGCGGAGAACACTGAAGCTTTCTTT
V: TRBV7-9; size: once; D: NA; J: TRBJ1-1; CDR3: CASSLIAGKNTEAFF; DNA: TGTGCCAGCAGCTTAATCGCGGGAAAAAACACTGAAGCTTTCTTT
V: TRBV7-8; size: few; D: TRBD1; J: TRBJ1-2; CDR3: CASSSRVPQGEGYTF; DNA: TGTGCCAGCAGCTCAAGGGTACCACAGGGGGAGGGCTACACCTTC
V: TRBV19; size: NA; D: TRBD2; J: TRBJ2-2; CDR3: CASSIGGVNTGELFF; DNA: TGTGCCAGTAGTATCGGGGGGGTTAACACCGGGGAGCTGTTTTTT
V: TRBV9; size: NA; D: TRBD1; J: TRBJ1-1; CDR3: CASSPPNRGNTEAFF; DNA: TGTGCCAGCAGCCCTCCTAACAGGGGGAACACTGAAGCTTTCTTT
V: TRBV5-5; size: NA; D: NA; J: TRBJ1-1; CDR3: CASSHAGGRPEAFF; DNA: TGTGCCAGCAGCCATGCGGGAGGGAGGCCTGAAGCTTTCTTT
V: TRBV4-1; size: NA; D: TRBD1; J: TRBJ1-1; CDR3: CASSHLGQGQSDTEAFF; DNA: TGCGCCAGCAGCCACCTGGGACAGGGGCAGTCGGACACTGAAGCTTTCTTT
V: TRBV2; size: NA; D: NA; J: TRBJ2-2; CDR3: CAGRGGGPNTGELFF; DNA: TGTGCCGGAAGGGGCGGGGGCCCTAACACCGGGGAGCTGTTTTTT
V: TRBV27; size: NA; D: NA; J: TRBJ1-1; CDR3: CASSGREMNTEAFF; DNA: TGTGCCAGCTCAGGGAGGGAAATGAACACTGAAGCTTTCTTT
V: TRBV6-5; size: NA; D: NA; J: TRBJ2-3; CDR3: CASSYPPEEKKQYF; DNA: TGTGCCAGCAGTTACCCGCCGGAAGAAAAAAAGCAGTATTTT
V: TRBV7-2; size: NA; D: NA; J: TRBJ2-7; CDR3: CASSATGTTSYEQYF; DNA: TGTGCCAGCAGCGCCACGGGGACAACCTCCTACGAGCAGTACTTC
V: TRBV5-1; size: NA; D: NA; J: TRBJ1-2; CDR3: CASSTFPGANYGYTF; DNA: TGCGCCAGCAGCACTTTCCCCGGGGCTAACTATGGCTACACCTTC
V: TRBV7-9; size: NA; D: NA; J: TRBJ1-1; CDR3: CASSLAGAGNTEAFF; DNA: TGTGCCAGCAGCTTAGCCGGAGCGGGAAACACTGAAGCTTTCTTT
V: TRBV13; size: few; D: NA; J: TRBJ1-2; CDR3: CASSPTAGPVGGYTF; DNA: TGTGCCAGCAGCCCTACTGCCGGGCCCGTGGGTGGCTACACCTTC
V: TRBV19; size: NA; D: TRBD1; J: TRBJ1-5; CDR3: CASTMGQGPREPQHF; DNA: TGTGCCAGTACCATGGGACAGGGACCTCGTGAGCCCCAGCATTTT
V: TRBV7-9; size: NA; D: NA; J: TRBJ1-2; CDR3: CASSSRRGGWDGYTF; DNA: TGTGCCAGCAGCTCCAGGCGAGGGGGTTGGGATGGCTACACCTTC
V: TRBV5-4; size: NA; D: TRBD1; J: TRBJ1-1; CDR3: CASSVNPRGPGTEAFF; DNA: TGTGCCAGCAGCGTAAACCCCAGGGGGCCGGGCACTGAAGCTTTCTTT
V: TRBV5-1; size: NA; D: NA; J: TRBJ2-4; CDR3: CASSLGLRLAKNIQYF; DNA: TGCGCCAGCAGCTTGGGACTCCGCCTAGCCAAAAACATTCAGTACTTC
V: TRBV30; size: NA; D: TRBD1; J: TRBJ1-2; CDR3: CAWSSDRVNGYTF; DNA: TGTGCCTGGAGCTCTGACAGGGTAAATGGCTACACCTTC
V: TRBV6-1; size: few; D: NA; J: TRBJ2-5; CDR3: CASSEATYRTDQETQYF; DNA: TGTGCCAGCAGTGAAGCGACTTATAGGACAGACCAAGAGACCCAGTACTTC
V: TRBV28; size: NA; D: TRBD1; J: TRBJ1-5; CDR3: CASSPTGGMSEPQHF; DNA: TGTGCCAGCAGTCCGACAGGGGGCATGTCAGAGCCCCAGCATTTT
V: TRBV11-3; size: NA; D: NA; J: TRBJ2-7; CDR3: CASGTSAYEQYF; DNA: TGTGCCAGCGGGACGTCGGCCTACGAGCAGTACTTC
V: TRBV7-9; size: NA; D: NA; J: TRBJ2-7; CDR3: CASSLGVYEQYF; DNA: TGTGCCAGCAGCTTGGGTGTCTACGAGCAGTACTTC
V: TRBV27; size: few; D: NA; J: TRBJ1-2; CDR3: CASSLSAGNYGYTF; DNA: TGTGCCAGCAGTTTATCGGCAGGAAACTATGGCTACACCTTC
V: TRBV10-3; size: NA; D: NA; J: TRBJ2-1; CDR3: CAISEGGLRNEQFF; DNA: TGTGCCATCAGTGAGGGAGGCCTGAGGAATGAGCAGTTCTTC
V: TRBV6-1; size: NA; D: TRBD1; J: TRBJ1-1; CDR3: CASRASTGGNTEAFF; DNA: TGTGCCAGCAGGGCCTCGACAGGGGGGAACACTGAAGCTTTCTTT
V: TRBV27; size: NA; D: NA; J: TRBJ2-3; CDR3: CASSPSTGSTDTQYF; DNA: TGTGCCAGCAGTCCCAGTACAGGGAGCACAGATACGCAGTATTTT
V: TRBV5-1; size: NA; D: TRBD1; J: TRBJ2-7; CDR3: CASSVTGDYEQYF; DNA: TGCGCCAGCAGCGTTACAGGGGACTACGAGCAGTACTTC
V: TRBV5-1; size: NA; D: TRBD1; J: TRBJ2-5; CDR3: CASSAYGTGGAETQYF; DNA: TGCGCCAGCAGCGCGTACGGGACAGGGGGCGCCGAGACCCAGTACTTC
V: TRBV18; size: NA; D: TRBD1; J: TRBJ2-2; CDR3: CASSHDRGPSGELFF; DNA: TGTGCCAGCTCACATGACAGGGGGCCGAGCGGGGAGCTGTTTTTT
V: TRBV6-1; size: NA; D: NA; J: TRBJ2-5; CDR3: CASRAVGQETQYF; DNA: TGTGCCAGCAGGGCGGTAGGCCAAGAGACCCAGTACTTC
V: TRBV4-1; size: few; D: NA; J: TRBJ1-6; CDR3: CASSQERTVNSPLHF; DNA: TGCGCCAGCAGCCAGGAGCGGACAGTTAATTCACCCCTCCACTTT
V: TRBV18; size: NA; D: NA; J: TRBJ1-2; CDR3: CASSPPGQGDYGYTF; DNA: TGTGCCAGCTCACCACCGGGACAAGGGGATTATGGCTACACCTTC
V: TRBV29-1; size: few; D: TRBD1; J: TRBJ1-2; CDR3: CSVSGTGVGGYTF; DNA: TGCAGCGTTTCCGGGACAGGGGTTGGCGGCTACACCTTC
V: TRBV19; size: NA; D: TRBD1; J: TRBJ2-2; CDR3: CASSIGQVNTGELFF; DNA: TGTGCCAGTAGTATCGGACAGGTGAACACCGGGGAGCTGTTTTTT
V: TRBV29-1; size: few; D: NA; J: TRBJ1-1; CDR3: CSVETPNTEAFF; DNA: TGCAGCGTTGAGACGCCGAACACTGAAGCTTTCTTT
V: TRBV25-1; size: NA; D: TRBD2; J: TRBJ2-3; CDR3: CASSDSGRYTDTQYF; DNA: TGTGCCAGCAGTGATAGCGGGAGGTACACAGATACGCAGTATTTT
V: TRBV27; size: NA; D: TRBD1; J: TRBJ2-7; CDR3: CASSWDSTYEQYF; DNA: TGTGCCAGCAGTTGGGACAGCACCTACGAGCAGTACTTC
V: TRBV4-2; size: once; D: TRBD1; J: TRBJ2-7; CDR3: CASSLRDRESYEQYF; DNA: TGTGCCAGCAGCCTCCGGGACAGGGAGTCCTACGAGCAGTACTTC
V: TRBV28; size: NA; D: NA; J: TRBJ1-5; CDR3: CASSFNAGGQPQHF; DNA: TGTGCCAGCAGTTTTAATGCGGGTGGTCAGCCCCAGCATTTT
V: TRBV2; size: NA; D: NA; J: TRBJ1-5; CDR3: CASTERQGGNQPQHF; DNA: TGTGCCAGCACCGAGAGGCAGGGTGGCAATCAGCCCCAGCATTTT
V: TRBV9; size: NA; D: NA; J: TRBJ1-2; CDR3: CASSETGSFYGYTF; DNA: TGTGCCAGCAGCGAGACCGGGAGTTTCTATGGCTACACCTTC
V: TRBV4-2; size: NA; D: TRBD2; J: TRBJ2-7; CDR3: CASSQATGGRTYEQYF; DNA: TGTGCCAGCAGCCAAGCCACAGGCGGGAGGACGTACGAGCAGTACTTC
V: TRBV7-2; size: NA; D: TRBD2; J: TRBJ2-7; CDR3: CASSPLAAGGQYF; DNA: TGTGCCAGCAGCCCCCTAGCGGCGGGAGGGCAGTACTTC
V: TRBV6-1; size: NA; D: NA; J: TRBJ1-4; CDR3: CASTLDGNEKLFF; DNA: TGTGCCAGCACCTTGGACGGGAATGAAAAACTGTTTTTT
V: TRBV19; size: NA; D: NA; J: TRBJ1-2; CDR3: CASSSYRVWTAYGYTF; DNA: TGTGCCAGTAGTAGCTACAGGGTCTGGACGGCCTATGGCTACACCTTC
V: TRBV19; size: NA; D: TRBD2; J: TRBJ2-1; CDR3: CASSKVLAGGNEQFF; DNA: TGTGCCAGTAGTAAGGTGCTAGCGGGGGGGAATGAGCAGTTCTTC
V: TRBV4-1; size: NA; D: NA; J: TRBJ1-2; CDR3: CASSQDPEGPYTF; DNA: TGCGCCAGCAGCCAAGATCCTGAGGGGCCCTACACCTTC